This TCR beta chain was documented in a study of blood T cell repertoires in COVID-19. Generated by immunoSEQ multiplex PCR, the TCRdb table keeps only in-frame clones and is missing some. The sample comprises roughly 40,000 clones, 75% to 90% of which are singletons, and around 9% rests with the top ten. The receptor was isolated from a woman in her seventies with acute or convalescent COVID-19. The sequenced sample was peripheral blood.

DNA for the CDR3: TGTGCCAGTAGTACCCTTCTAATTGTACGACCTCCCGGAGGGGCAGAGACCCAGTACTTC. It codes for CASSTLLIVRPPGGAETQYF. The rearrangement links TRBV19 to TRBJ2-5; D is possibly TRBD2 (6 bases). Trimming took off 4 bases at V and 4 bases at J, with 31 bases between the two ends. The CDR3 is 20 amino acids. Germline values: CDR1 LNHDA, CDR2 SQIVND (reference sequence).